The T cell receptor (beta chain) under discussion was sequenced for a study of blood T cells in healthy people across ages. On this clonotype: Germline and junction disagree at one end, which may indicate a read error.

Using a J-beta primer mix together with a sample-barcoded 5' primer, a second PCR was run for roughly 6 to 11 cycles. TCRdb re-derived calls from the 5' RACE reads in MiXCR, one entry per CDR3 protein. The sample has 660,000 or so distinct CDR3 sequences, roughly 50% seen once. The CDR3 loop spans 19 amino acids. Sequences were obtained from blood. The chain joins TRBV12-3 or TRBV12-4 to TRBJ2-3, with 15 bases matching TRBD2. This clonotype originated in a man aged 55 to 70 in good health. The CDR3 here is CASSLCGTSGGISTDTQYF. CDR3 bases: TGTGCCAGCAGTTTATGTGGGACTAGCGGGGGGATCAGCACGGATACGCAGTATTTT.